A selection of T cell receptor beta chains follows, all from one sample in a study of blood T cell repertoires in COVID-19. Data came from immunoSEQ multiplex PCR; TCRdb stores just in-frame clones and leaves some out. The sample contains about 98,000 clones, approximately 80% of which appear only once. Sequenced input: peripheral blood. Source of these receptors: a man in his sixties with active or convalescent COVID-19. The CDR3 runs from the conserved cysteine through the conserved F or W. D genes are given only for firm matches. Size values are once, few and many counts, or a class for expanded clones, and some rows have none.

d_call j_call v_call clone_size cdr3_nt cdr3_aa
TRBD1 TRBJ2-3 TRBV7-9 - TGTGCCAGCACCGATAGGACAGGGGGCATAGATACGCAGTATTTT CASTDRTGGIDTQYF
- TRBJ2-1 TRBV2 - TGTGCCAGCAGGAGGGGGGGAAATGAGCAGTTCTTC CASRRGGNEQFF
TRBD1 TRBJ1-2 TRBV5-1 - TGCGCCAGCAGCTCTGCGGGACAGGGGATGAACTATGGCTACACCTTC CASSSAGQGMNYGYTF
- TRBJ2-2 TRBV7-2 - TGTGCCAGCAGCCCGCAGGGGGGTGGCACCGGGGAGCTGTTTTTT CASSPQGGGTGELFF
- TRBJ2-5 TRBV6-1 once TGTGCCAGCAGTGAAGCATTCAGGGCCCAAGAGACCCAGTACTTC CASSEAFRAQETQYF
TRBD2 TRBJ2-1 TRBV25-1 - TGTGCCAGCAGTAGGCCGGGCAGAGGACTAGCCAACAATGAGCAGTTCTTC CASSRPGRGLANNEQFF
TRBD1 TRBJ2-2 TRBV6-5 - TGTGCCAGCAGTCCCCGGGACAGCCTCACCGGGGAGCTGTTTTTT CASSPRDSLTGELFF
TRBD1 TRBJ2-5 TRBV24-1 - TGTGCCACCAGTGATGCATACCGGGACAGGGGTCAAGAGACCCAGTACTTC CATSDAYRDRGQETQYF
- TRBJ1-1 TRBV24-1 - TGTGCCACCAGTTTGGGCATGAACACTGAAGCTTTCTTT CATSLGMNTEAFF
- TRBJ1-1 TRBV19 - TGTGCCAGTAGTATAGGCAGGGCTGAAGCTTTCTTT CASSIGRAEAFF
TRBD1 TRBJ2-2 TRBV14 - TGTGCCAGCAGCCCGGACCCGAGACAGGGGTCGACCGGGGAGCTGTTTTTT CASSPDPRQGSTGELFF
- TRBJ2-7 TRBV5-1 - TGCGCCAGCAGCCCCGGAGGCAGGCACTACGAGCAGTACTTC CASSPGGRHYEQYF
- TRBJ2-3 TRBV6-1 - TGTGCCAGCAGTCAGGGTGGGGATACGCAGTATTTT CASSQGGDTQYF
TRBD1 TRBJ2-1 TRBV10-3 - TGTGCCATCAGTGGAGGGGGCGGTGAGCAGTTCTTC CAISGGGGEQFF
TRBD1 TRBJ1-5 TRBV3-1/TRBV3-2 few TGTGCCAGCAGCCCGCAGGACAGGGCAGGTCAGCCCCAGCATTTT CASSPQDRAGQPQHF
TRBD1 TRBJ1-1 TRBV7-7 - TGTGCCAGCAGCCCTCCGGGACAGGAGAACACTGAAGCTTTCTTT CASSPPGQENTEAFF
- TRBJ1-1 TRBV28 - TGTGCCACCCTGCACTTGAACACTGAAGCTTTCTTT CATLHLNTEAFF
- TRBJ1-2 TRBV7-8 - TGTGCCAGCAGCTCCAGGATAAACTATGGCTACACCTTC CASSSRINYGYTF
- TRBJ2-2 TRBV9 - TGTGCCAGCAGCGTCTCCCTAACCACCGGGGAGCTGTTTTTT CASSVSLTTGELFF
TRBD2 TRBJ2-1 TRBV7-2 - TGTGCCAGCACCTTAGGACTAGCGACATACAATGAGCAGTTCTTC CASTLGLATYNEQFF
- TRBJ1-2 TRBV7-2 many TGTGCCAGCAGCTTAGGAGGGAACTATGGCTACACCTTC CASSLGGNYGYTF
- TRBJ2-2 TRBV6-5 once TGTGCCAGCATCAAAGACAGGACGAACACCGGGGAGCTGTTTTTT CASIKDRTNTGELFF
TRBD1 TRBJ1-1 TRBV3-1/TRBV3-2 - TGTGCCAGCAGCTTCGACAGGGGGCGAAGTGAAGCTTTCTTT CASSFDRGRSEAFF
- TRBJ1-5 TRBV4-1 - TGCGCCAGCAGCCAAGTTCCGCAGGTTTTTGGCAATCAGCCCCAGCATTTT CASSQVPQVFGNQPQHF
- TRBJ1-1 TRBV11-2 - TGTGCCAGCAGCTTAGGAACAGTGGAAGTAGCTTTCTTT CASSLGTVEVAFF
TRBD2 TRBJ2-7 TRBV7-8 - TGTGCCAGCAGCTTAGCAACCACGAGCGGGAAAGGCGAGCAGTACTTC CASSLATTSGKGEQYF
- TRBJ1-3 TRBV4-3 few TGCGCCAGCAGCCAAGTCGGGGGAGTTTCTGGAAACACCATATATTTT CASSQVGGVSGNTIYF
TRBD1 TRBJ1-1 TRBV24-1 - TGTGCCACCAGTGATCCCCCGGGACAGGGGGACACTGAAGCTTTCTTT CATSDPPGQGDTEAFF
TRBD1 TRBJ1-3 TRBV27 - TGTGCCAGCAGCCGGGACAGGAGCTCTGGAAACACCATATATTTT CASSRDRSSGNTIYF
- TRBJ2-7 TRBV28 - TGTGCCAGCAGCACAGGGTCCTCCTACGAGCAGTACTTC CASSTGSSYEQYF
- TRBJ2-1 TRBV7-2 - TGTGCCAGCAGCCCTAGGACTGGTTGGGGGGTGGTGCGTGAGCAGTTCTTC CASSPRTGWGVVREQFF
- TRBJ1-5 TRBV6-5 - TGTGCCAGCAGTTACAGCAGGGGCACCAAAAATCAGCCCCAGCATTTT CASSYSRGTKNQPQHF
- TRBJ2-3 TRBV24-1 few TGTGCCACCAGTGAGGGACTTCTACCTCCATCCCATACGCAGTATTTT CATSEGLLPPSHTQYF
TRBD2 TRBJ2-3 TRBV4-1 - TGCGCCAGCAGCCAAGATCGTACTAGCGGCACAGATACGCAGTATTTT CASSQDRTSGTDTQYF
TRBD2 TRBJ2-7 TRBV2 - TGTGCTACCGGGAGGGCCGAAGGCCCCTACGAGCAGTACTTC CATGRAEGPYEQYF
TRBD1 TRBJ1-2 TRBV7-8 - TGTGCCAGCAGCTTCGGACAGGGTGCTGGCTACACCTTC CASSFGQGAGYTF
TRBD1 TRBJ2-3 TRBV19 few TGTGCCAGTAGTACTGGACAGGTTAGCACAGATACGCAGTATTTT CASSTGQVSTDTQYF
- TRBJ1-2 TRBV12-3/TRBV12-4 - TGTGCCAGCACCACTACCAGGGTGGGTGGCTACACCTTC CASTTTRVGGYTF
TRBD1 TRBJ1-1 TRBV29-1 - TGCAGCGTGGGGGCCGGACAGGGAAAGAACACTGAAGCTTTCTTT CSVGAGQGKNTEAFF
- TRBJ2-1 TRBV6-6 few TGTGCCAGCAGTTTTCAGGGTTACAATGAGCAGTTCTTC CASSFQGYNEQFF
TRBD2 TRBJ2-1 TRBV6-6 - TGTGCCAGCAGTTTAGCGGGAGTAAACTACAATGAGCAGTTCTTC CASSLAGVNYNEQFF
- TRBJ1-6 TRBV2 - TGTGCCACGGCGGCATTATACTATAATTCACCCCTCCACTTT CATAALYYNSPLHF
TRBD1 TRBJ1-1 TRBV7-2 - TGTGCCAGCAGCGCGGACAGGGGGAACACTGAAGCTTTCTTT CASSADRGNTEAFF
TRBD2 TRBJ2-1 TRBV27 - TGTGCCAGCAGTTTGACTAGCGCCTTTAGGGGCAATGAGCAGTTCTTC CASSLTSAFRGNEQFF
TRBD2 TRBJ2-1 TRBV4-1 few TGCGCCAGCAGCCAAGTTCTAGCGGGCTACAATGAGCAGTTCTTC CASSQVLAGYNEQFF
- TRBJ2-5 TRBV2 - TGTGCCAGCAGTGAAGAGGGGCGGGGGACCCAGTACTTC CASSEEGRGTQYF
TRBD1 TRBJ2-7 TRBV7-2 few TGTGCCAGCAGCTCCCGGGACAGGGCCTACGAGCAGTACTTC CASSSRDRAYEQYF
TRBD1 TRBJ2-7 TRBV2 - TGTGCCAGCAGATTCGACAGGGGAACTTACGAGCAGTACTTC CASRFDRGTYEQYF
TRBD2 TRBJ2-1 TRBV30 - TGTGCCTTCACTAGCGGGGGTTACAATGAGCAGTTCTTC CAFTSGGYNEQFF
- TRBJ1-6 TRBV7-2 - TGTGCCAGCAGCTTAGCGGCAGGCACCAATTCACCCCTCCACTTT CASSLAAGTNSPLHF